These T cell receptor beta chains were read from a single sample in a study of blood T cells in healthy people across ages. MiXCR, applied by TCRdb to the 5' RACE reads, yields one record per CDR3 protein. The sample has roughly 500,000 distinct CDR3 sequences, less than 25% seen once; the top ten hold 8.7%. The sample also formed part of further work on T cells of mothers and their children.

Sequenced material: blood. The receptor set was obtained from a boy aged 5-17 years in good health. CDR3s include the opening cysteine and the closing phenylalanine or tryptophan. The D gene is left open where the match is weak. Clone size is shown for a subset of rows, as once, few, many or a class of expanded clone.

j_gene,v_gene,d_gene,abundance,CDR3nt,CDR3aa
TRBJ2-7,TRBV10-3,-,-,TGTGCCATCAGTGGGTCGACTGGAGGAACCGAGCAGTACTTC,CAISGSTGGTEQYF
TRBJ2-1,TRBV24-1,TRBD1,-,TGTGCCGCCGGGACAGGGACCTCCAATGAGCAGTTCTTC,CAAGTGTSNEQFF
TRBJ2-5,TRBV6-1,TRBD2,few,TGTGCCAGCAGTGAAGCGCGGGGGGCCCAGTACTTC,CASSEARGAQYF
TRBJ1-1,TRBV20-1,-,-,TGCAGTTTCACTCTCATCCCCCAAGTGAACACTGAAGCTTTCTTT,CSFTLIPQVNTEAFF
TRBJ2-1,TRBV29-1,-,-,TGCAGCGTTTCGAGGAGGCTGGACAATGAGCAGTTCTTC,CSVSRRLDNEQFF
TRBJ1-5,TRBV20-1,TRBD1,-,TGCAGTGCTAGGCCAGGACAGGGGGCTAGCAATCAGCCCCAGCATTTT,CSARPGQGASNQPQHF
TRBJ2-1,TRBV14,-,once,TGTGCCAGCAGCCAAGATTTGTGGGACGCTGTGTCCCAGTTCGGCAATGAGCAGTTCTTC,CASSQDLWDAVSQFGNEQFF
TRBJ2-4,TRBV7-2,-,few,TGTGCCAGCAAGCTTGAACGAGCCAAAAACATTCAGTACTTC,CASKLERAKNIQYF
TRBJ1-6,TRBV28,-,few,TGTGCCAGCAGTAACCCGAATTCACCCCTCCACTTT,CASSNPNSPLHF
TRBJ2-7,TRBV6-6,TRBD2,-,TGTGCCAGCAGTTACTCACTAGCGGGAGTCGTCTACGAGCAGTACTTC,CASSYSLAGVVYEQYF
TRBJ2-2,TRBV7-2,-,-,TGTGCCAGCAGCTTCGGACAGTCCACCGGGGAGCTGTTTTTT,CASSFGQSTGELFF
TRBJ2-7,TRBV7-9,-,-,TGTGCCAGCAGCTTAGTTTCTTCGCGGTCCTACGAGCATTACTTC,CASSLVSSRSYEHYF
TRBJ2-5,TRBV29-1,TRBD2,few,TGCAGCGTTGTTACATCGGTAGCGGGAGATTGGGGACAAGAGACCCAGTACTTC,CSVVTSVAGDWGQETQYF
TRBJ2-2,TRBV27,-,-,TGTGCCAGCACCACCCCAGGCGGGGAGCTGTTTTTT,CASTTPGGELFF
TRBJ2-7,TRBV29-1,-,few,TGCAGCGTTGAAGGAGGTGACCGGGCATTTAACGAGCAGTACTTC,CSVEGGDRAFNEQYF
TRBJ2-1,TRBV9,-,few,TGTGTCAGCAGCGACACAACCATTCCCTACAATGAGCAGTTCTTC,CVSSDTTIPYNEQFF
TRBJ1-4,TRBV6-1,TRBD1,-,TGTGCCAGCAGGCGGATGACAGGGCCCTTTGGTGAAAAACTGTTTTTT,CASRRMTGPFGEKLFF
TRBJ1-5,TRBV20-1,-,few,TGCAGTGCTAGTCGGGAAGATCAGCCCCAGCATTTT,CSASREDQPQHF
TRBJ2-5,TRBV5-1,-,-,TGCGCCAGCAGCTTGGCGACTGCGCAAGAGACCCAGTACTTC,CASSLATAQETQYF
TRBJ2-2,TRBV2,TRBD2,-,TGTGCCAGCAGTGAGACCAGCGGGGGGTCCACCGGGGCGCTGTTTTTT,CASSETSGGSTGALFF
TRBJ1-6,TRBV12-3/TRBV12-4,TRBD1,few,TGTGCCACCACCTTGCAGGGGGGCTCACCCCTCCACTTT,CATTLQGGSPLHF
TRBJ2-7,TRBV3-1,TRBD2,few,TGTGCCAGCAGCCAAGACTCCGCCGGGAGGAGCGCCCACGAGCAGTACTTC,CASSQDSAGRSAHEQYF